This T cell receptor beta chain was sequenced during a study of Ad26.COV2.S vaccination and SARS-CoV-2 variants. As for treatment: 15 to 20 received Ad26.COV2.S at low or high dose, single or two shots; five or six received placebo; per-sample allocation not given. Samples analyzed were those drawn on day 63 after the first vaccine or placebo injection. The table came from immunoSEQ multiplex PCR; TCRdb's copy has only in-frame clones and leaves some out. Here the sample spans 350,000 to 500,000 clones, roughly 87% being singletons. Trimming at V came to 0 bases and at J to 2 bases, leaving 6 bases not matched to a gene. The CDR3 consists of 18 residues. In germline, CDR1 is SGHDT, CDR2 YYEEEE.

The chain carries TRBV5-6 and TRBJ2-6; TRBD1 matches at 9 bases. This sequence originates from a person between 18 and 65 years old who received the Ad26.COV2.S COVID-19 vaccine or a placebo. Sequences were derived from peripheral blood, sampled in a trial of Ad26.COV2.S vaccine versus placebo. This CDR3 reads CASSLGTGVSAGANVLTF. In DNA form, the CDR3 reads TGTGCCAGCAGCTTGGGGACAGGGGTGTCCGCTGGGGCCAACGTCCTGACTTTC.